This TCR beta chain was found in a study of shared clonotypes between healthy human individuals. V was clipped by 3 bases and J by 8 bases, with 13 bases between them. The germline V gene has CDR1 KGHSH and CDR2 LQKENI. The CDR3 totals 13 residues. Cells designated naive CD8 were CD45RO-negative and were positively selected for CCR7, with terminally differentiated effector memory CD45RA+ cells excluded. The study enrolled healthy HIV-negative adults without recent acute infections or vaccinations as donors. Deep-level settings were used for running the assay. Sequencing was performed with immunoSEQ multiplex PCR; in TCRdb, only in-frame clones are kept and a portion is missing. The table shows around 2,000,000 clones, with approximately 94% occurring only once.

The chain carries TRBV18 and TRBJ1-1; the D gene is possibly TRBD1 (5 bases). This sequence was found in a man aged 18 to 35 in good health. Sample: naive CD8+ T cells sorted from blood. The CDR3 is CASSPGGQGEAFF. As DNA, the CDR3 is TGTGCCAGCTCACCCGGTGGGCAGGGCGAAGCTTTCTTT.